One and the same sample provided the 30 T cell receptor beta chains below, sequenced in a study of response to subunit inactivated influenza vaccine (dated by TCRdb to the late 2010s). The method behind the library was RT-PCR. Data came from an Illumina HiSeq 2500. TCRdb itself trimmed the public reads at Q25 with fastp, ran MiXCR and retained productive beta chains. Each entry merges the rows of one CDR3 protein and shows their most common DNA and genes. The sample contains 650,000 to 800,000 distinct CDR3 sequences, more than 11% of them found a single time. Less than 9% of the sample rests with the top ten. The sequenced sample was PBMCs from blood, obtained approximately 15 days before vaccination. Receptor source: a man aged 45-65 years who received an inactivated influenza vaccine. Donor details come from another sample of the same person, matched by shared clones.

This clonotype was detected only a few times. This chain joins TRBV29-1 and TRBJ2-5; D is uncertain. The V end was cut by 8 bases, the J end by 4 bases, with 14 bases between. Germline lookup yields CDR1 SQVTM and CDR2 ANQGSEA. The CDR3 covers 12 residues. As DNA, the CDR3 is TGCAGCTTCCTACGGACGCGAGAGACCCAGTACTTC. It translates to CSFLRTRETQYF.

The CDR3 sequence: CSVVAGYYGYTF. The CDR3 nucleotides read TGCAGCGTTGTCGCAGGATACTATGGCTACACCTTC. The chain joins TRBV29-1 to TRBJ1-2; no firm D call. From germline, CDR1 is SQVTM and CDR2 ANQGSEA. The CDR3 is made up of 12 amino acids. Trimming cost V 4 bases and J 3 bases, with 9 bases left between them.

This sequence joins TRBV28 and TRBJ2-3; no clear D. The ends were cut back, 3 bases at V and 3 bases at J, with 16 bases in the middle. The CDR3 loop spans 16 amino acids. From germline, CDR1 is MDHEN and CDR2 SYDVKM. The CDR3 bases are TGTGCCAGCAGTTTTATAGGCGCCGCTTCAACAGATACGCAGTATTTT. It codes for CASSFIGAASTDTQYF.

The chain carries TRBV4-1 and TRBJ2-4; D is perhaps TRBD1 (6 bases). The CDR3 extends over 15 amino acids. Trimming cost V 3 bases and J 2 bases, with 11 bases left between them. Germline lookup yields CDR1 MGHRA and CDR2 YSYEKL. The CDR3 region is CASSQETGPKNIQYF. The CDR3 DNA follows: TGCGCCAGCAGCCAGGAGACAGGTCCCAAAAACATTCAGTACTTC.

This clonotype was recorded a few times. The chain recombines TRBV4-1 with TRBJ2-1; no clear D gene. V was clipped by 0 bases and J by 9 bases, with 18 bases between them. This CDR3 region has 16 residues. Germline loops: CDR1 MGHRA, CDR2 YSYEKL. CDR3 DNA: TGCGCCAGCAGCCAAGAAGGTGGTGGACCTAGGTCTGAGCAGTTCTTC. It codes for CASSQEGGGPRSEQFF.

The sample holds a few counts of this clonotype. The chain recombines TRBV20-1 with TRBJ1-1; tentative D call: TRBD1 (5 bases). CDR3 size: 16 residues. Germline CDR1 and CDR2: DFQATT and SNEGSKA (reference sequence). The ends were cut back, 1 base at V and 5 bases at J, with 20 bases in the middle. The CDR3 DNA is TGCAGTGCTAGAGGGGTTTTGGAGGGGCAAAGAACTGAAGCTTTCTTT. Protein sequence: CSARGVLEGQRTEAFF.

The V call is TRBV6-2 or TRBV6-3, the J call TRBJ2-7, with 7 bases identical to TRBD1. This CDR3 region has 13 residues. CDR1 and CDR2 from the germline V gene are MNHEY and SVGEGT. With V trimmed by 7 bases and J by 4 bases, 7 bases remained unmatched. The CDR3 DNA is TGTGCCAGCACGCAGGACAGGCGTTACGAGCAGTACTTC. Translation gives CASTQDRRYEQYF.

The CDR3 coding sequence is TGTGCCTGGAGTGTACGTCTCACCCTCAGGGGGGTGAGCACAGATACGCAGTATTTT. It is translated as CAWSVRLTLRGVSTDTQYF. The chain links TRBV30 to TRBJ2-3, with a tentative D call TRBD1 (7 bases). Germline V gene data show CDR1 as GTSNPN and CDR2 as SVGIG (reference sequence). V was trimmed by 0 bases and J by 0 bases, leaving 22 bases between them. The CDR3 runs to 19 residues.

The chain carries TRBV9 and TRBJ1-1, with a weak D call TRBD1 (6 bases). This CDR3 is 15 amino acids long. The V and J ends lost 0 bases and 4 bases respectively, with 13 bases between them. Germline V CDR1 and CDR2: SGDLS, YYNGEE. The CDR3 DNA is TGTGCCAGCAGCGTAGACGGGGGCAGGGCCACTGAAGCTTTCTTT. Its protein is CASSVDGGRATEAFF.

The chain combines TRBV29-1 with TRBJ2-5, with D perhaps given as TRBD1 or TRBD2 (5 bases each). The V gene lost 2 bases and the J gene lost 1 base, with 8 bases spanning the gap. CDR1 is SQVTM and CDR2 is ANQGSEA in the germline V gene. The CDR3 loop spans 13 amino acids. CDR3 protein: CSVEFGGQETQYF. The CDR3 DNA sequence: TGCAGCGTTGAATTTGGGGGCCAAGAGACCCAGTACTTC.

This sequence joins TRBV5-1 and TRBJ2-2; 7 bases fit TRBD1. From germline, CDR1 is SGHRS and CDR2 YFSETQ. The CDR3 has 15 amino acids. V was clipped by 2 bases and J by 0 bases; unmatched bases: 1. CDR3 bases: TGCGCCAGCAGCTTACAGGGGACGAACACCGGGGAGCTGTTTTTT. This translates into CASSLQGTNTGELFF.

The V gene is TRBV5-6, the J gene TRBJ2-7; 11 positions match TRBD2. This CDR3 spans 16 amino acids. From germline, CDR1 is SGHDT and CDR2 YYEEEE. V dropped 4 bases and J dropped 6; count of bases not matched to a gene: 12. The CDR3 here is CASSPRLAGPMAEQYF. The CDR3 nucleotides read TGTGCCAGCAGCCCCCGACTAGCGGGACCCATGGCCGAGCAGTACTTC.

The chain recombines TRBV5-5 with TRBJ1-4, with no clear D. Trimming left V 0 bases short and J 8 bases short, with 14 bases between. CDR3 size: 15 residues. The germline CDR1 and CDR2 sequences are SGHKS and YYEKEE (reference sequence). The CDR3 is CASSLAVGQTEKLFF. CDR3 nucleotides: TGTGCCAGCAGCTTGGCGGTGGGCCAAACGGAAAAACTGTTTTTT.

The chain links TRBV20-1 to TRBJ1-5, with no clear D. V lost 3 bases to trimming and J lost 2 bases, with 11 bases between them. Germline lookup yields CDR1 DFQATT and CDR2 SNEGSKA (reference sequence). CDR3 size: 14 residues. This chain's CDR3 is CSASEQSGNQPQHF. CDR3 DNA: TGCAGTGCTAGTGAACAGTCTGGCAATCAGCCCCAGCATTTT.

The CDR3 nucleotides read TGTGCCAGCAGCCCCCCTCTAGGGACAGGGAGCTCCTACAATGAGCAGTTCTTC. It codes for CASSPPLGTGSSYNEQFF. The V gene is TRBV11-1, the J gene TRBJ2-1; 9 bases agree with TRBD1. The CDR3 is 18 amino acids. Trimming removed 5 bases from V and 0 bases from J; junction bases left unmatched: 11. CDR1 SGHAT and CDR2 FQDESV come from the germline V gene (reference sequence).

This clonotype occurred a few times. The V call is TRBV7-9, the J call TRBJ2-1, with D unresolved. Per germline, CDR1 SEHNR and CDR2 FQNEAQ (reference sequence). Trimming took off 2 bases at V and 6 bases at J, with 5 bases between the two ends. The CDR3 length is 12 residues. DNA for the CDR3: TGTGCCAGCAGCTTATACCTCAATGAGCAGTTCTTC. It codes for CASSLYLNEQFF.

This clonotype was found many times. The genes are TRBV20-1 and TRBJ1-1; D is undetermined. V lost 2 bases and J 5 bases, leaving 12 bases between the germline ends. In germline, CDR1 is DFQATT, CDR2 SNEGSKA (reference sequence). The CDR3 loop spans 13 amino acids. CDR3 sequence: CSARRQFATEAFF. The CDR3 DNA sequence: TGCAGTGCTAGAAGGCAGTTCGCGACTGAAGCTTTCTTT.

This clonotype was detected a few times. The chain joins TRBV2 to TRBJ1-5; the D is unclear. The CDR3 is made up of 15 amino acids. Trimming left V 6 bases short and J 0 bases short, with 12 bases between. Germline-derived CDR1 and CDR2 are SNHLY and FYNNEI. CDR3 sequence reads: CASRVGPYSNQPQHF. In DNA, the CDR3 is TGTGCCAGCAGGGTAGGTCCCTATAGCAATCAGCCCCAGCATTTT.

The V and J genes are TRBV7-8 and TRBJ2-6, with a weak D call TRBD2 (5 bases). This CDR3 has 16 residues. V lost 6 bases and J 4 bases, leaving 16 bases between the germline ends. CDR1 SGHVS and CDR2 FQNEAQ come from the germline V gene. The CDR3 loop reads CASSTSRARGANVLTF. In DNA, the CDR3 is TGTGCCAGCAGTACCTCGAGGGCGAGAGGGGCCAACGTCCTGACTTTC.

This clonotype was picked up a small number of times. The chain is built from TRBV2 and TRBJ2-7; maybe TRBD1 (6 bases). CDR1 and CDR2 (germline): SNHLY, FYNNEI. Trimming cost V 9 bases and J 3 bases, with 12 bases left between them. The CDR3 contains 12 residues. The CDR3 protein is CASLQGNYEQYF. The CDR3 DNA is TGTGCCAGTTTACAGGGAAACTACGAGCAGTACTTC.

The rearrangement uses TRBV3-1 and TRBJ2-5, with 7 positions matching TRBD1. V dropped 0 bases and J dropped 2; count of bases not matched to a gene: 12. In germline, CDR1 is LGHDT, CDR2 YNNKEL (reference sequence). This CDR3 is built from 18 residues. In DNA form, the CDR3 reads TGTGCCAGCAGCCAAGAAGGGTCAAGAGGGGGCCGGCAAGAGACCCAGTACTTC. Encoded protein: CASSQEGSRGGRQETQYF.

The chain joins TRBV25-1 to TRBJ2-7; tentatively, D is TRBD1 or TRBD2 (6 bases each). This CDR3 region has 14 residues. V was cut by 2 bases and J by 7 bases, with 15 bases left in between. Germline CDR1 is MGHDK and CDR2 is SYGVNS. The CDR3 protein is CASSEPGGSGEQYF. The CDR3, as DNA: TGTGCCAGCAGTGAACCCGGGGGCTCCGGGGAGCAGTACTTC.

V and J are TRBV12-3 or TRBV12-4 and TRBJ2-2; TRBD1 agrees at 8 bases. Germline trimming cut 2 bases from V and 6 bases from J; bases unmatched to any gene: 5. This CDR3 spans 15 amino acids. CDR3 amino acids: CASSLQGAIAGELFF. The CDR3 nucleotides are TGTGCCAGCAGTTTACAGGGGGCGATAGCCGGGGAGCTGTTTTTT.

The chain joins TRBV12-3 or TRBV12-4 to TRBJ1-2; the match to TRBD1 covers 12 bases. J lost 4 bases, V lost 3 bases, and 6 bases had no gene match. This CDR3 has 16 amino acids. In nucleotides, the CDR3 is TGTGCCAGCAGTTTGGGACAGGGGGCGTTAGGCTATGGCTACACCTTC. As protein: CASSLGQGALGYGYTF.

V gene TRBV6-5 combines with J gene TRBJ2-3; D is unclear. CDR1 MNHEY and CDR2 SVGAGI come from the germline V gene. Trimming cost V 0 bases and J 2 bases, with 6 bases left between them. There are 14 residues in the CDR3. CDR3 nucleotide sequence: TGTGCCAGCAGTTACTCGCTGATCACAGATACGCAGTATTTT. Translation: CASSYSLITDTQYF.

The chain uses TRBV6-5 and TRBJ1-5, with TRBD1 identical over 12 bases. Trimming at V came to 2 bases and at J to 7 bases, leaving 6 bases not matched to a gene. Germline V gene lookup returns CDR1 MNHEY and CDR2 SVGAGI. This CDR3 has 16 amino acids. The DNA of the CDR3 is TGTGCCAGCAGTTACCCGGGACAGGGGGCTCAGCAGCCCCAGCATTTT. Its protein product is CASSYPGQGAQQPQHF.

The CDR3 region is CASRSSGVRFRTDTQYF. The CDR3 DNA sequence: TGTGCCAGCAGGTCAAGCGGGGTCCGATTTCGCACAGATACGCAGTATTTT. V is TRBV28 and J is TRBJ2-3; TRBD2 matches 7 bases. The CDR3 sequence is 17 residues long. After removal of 6 bases from V and 1 base from J, the junction contained 13 bases not matched to a gene. Per the germline V gene, CDR1 is MDHEN and CDR2 is SYDVKM.

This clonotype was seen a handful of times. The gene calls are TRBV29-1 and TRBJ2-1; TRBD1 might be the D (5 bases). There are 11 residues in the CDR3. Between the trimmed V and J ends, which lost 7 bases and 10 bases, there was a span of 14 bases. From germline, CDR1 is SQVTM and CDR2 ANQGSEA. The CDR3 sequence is CSAGPLNEQFF. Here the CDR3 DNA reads TGCAGCGCAGGGCCCCTTAACGAGCAGTTCTTC.

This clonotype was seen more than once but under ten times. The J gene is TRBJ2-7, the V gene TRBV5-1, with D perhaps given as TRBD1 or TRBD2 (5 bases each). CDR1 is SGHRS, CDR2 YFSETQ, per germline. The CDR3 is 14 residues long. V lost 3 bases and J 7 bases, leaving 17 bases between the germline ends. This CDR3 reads CASSWGTGTGEQYF. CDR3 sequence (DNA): TGCGCCAGCAGCTGGGGGACGGGGACCGGGGAGCAGTACTTC.

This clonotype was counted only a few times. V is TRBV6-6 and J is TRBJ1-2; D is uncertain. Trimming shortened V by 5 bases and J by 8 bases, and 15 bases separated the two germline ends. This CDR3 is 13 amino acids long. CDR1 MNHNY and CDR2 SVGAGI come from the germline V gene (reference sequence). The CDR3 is CASSQDVLGGYTF. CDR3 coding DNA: TGTGCCAGCAGTCAGGACGTCCTGGGAGGCTACACCTTC.